Listed here is a single T cell receptor beta chain. Its antigen is unidentified. Sequencing used immunoSEQ multiplex PCR; TCRdb keeps in-frame clones, though not all of them. The data contain some 48,000 clones, 90% to 95% of them seen just once; the ten biggest clones take up around 0.23%. The data originate from a study of graft-versus-host responses after intestinal transplantation. The CDR3 loop spans 14 amino acids. Trimming stripped 5 bases from V and 7 bases from J, with 12 bases between. The germline V gene has CDR1 SGHVS and CDR2 FNYEAQ. General study findings and limits: Allografts of one patient group, those with graft-donor T cell macrochimerism, had high graft-versus-host to host-versus-graft clonal ratios.

This clonotype originated in a human donor who was the organ donor for an intestinal transplant. The sample in question was unstimulated CD8+ T cells sorted from spleen or lymph node cells, obtained before transplant. V usage is TRBV7-6 and J usage is TRBJ1-6; D perhaps matches TRBD1 (5 bases). The CDR3 sequence is CASSQGAVNSPLHF. In nucleotides, the CDR3 is TGTGCCAGCAGCCAAGGGGCTGTAAATTCACCCCTCCACTTT.